This TCR beta chain was profiled in a study of graft-versus-host responses after intestinal transplantation. Study summary: All recipients were given anti-thymocyte globulin induction, and tacrolimus and steroids were then administered for 2 to 4 years.

The protocol was immunoSEQ multiplex PCR, while the TCRdb copy is restricted to in-frame clones and leaves out a portion. Of about 15,000 clones listed, 38% were seen once; the top ten hold approximately 3.5%. Co-plated with around 200,000 CFSE-labeled responder cells were around 200,000 irradiated, violet-dye-labeled stimulator cells. As regards this clone: Different DNA sequences within this sample yield the same CDR3.

CDR1 is SGHDT and CDR2 is YYEEEE in the germline V gene. V was pared by 5 bases and J by 6 bases, with 9 bases of the junction left unmatched. The CDR3 consists of 14 residues. The sequencing here drew on alloreactive CD8+ T cells from a mixed lymphocyte reaction culture, taken before intestinal transplant. As to subset: CFSE-low proliferating T cells sorted from approximately 6-day pre-transplant mixed lymphocyte reaction (GvH or HvG direction). The chain combines TRBV5-6 with TRBJ2-3, with TRBD2 identical over 7 bases. The sequence was collected from a human patient who received an intestinal transplant. The CDR3 sequence: CASSPSGGLDTQYF. CDR3 nucleotide sequence: TGTGCCAGCAGTCCTAGCGGCGGTCTTGATACGCAGTATTTT.